This section outlines one TCR beta chain sequence together with its context. Its target is not known. The data derive from a study of cytomegalovirus exposure and HLA in healthy donors. About the study: Most donors, more than 80% of several hundred genotyped, fell in the Caucasian-associated ancestry cluster.

PCR used 60 Vbeta primers and 13 Jbeta primers. Repertoires were generated with immunoSEQ multiplex PCR, while TCRdb's copy carries only in-frame clones and drops some. Among some 180,000 clones listed, roughly 85% were seen once. Findings and caveats of the study: A list of about 180 TCR beta chains associated with cytomegalovirus was given. Sequencing likely produced, as an artifact, a cluster of highly shared sequence variants. Later analysis demonstrated an association between a missense DCLRE1C variant and TCR beta V- and J-gene trimming.

The germline V gene encodes CDR1 SGHTA and CDR2 FQGNSA. There are 16 residues in the CDR3. The V gene end was trimmed by 7 bases and the J gene end by 2 bases; junction bases not matched to a gene: 11. The V gene is TRBV7-2, the J gene TRBJ2-1, with 7 nucleotides matching TRBD2. The origin of this receptor is a woman between 18 and 29 years old in good health and CMV-seronegative. Sequenced sample: PBMCs. The CDR3 is CASTPRAGLPYNEQFF. The CDR3 coding sequence is TGTGCCAGCACCCCGAGAGCGGGACTTCCCTACAATGAGCAGTTCTTC.